Following are 22 T cell receptor beta chains from one sample sequenced in a study of Tregs in tolerant kidney transplant recipients. Libraries were prepared by immunoSEQ multiplex PCR; TCRdb keeps only in-frame clonotypes and omits some of them. This sample's table reports 45,000 to 55,000 clones. Sequencing was performed on CD4+ T cells from blood, taken before the transplant. Receptors originate from a human donor who received a combined kidney and bone marrow transplant.

Notes on this clone: The CDR3 goes on 3 residues after the read ends, and that part is filled in from the germline J gene. This sequence joins TRBV7-6 and TRBJ1-1, with D uncertain. Trimming removed 4 bases at V and 5 bases at J, with 5 bases between. Germline loops: CDR1 SGHVS, CDR2 FNYEAQ. The CDR3 runs to 11 residues. The CDR3 DNA, read in part, is TGTGCCAGCAGCTCGGGGACTGAA. Translation gives CASSSGTE. The CDR3 as a whole reads CASSSGTEAFF.

In regard to this clone: The CDR3 goes on 3 residues after the read ends, and that part is filled in from the germline J gene. This sequence joins TRBV5-1 and TRBJ2-1; 10 bases line up with TRBD2. The length of the CDR3 is 17 residues. From germline, CDR1 is SGHRS and CDR2 YFSETQ. The trim removed 5 bases at V and 7 bases at J, leaving 15 bases unmatched. The covered CDR3 bases are TGCGCCAGCAGGCCGGAGGTTCTAGCGGGAGTTTGGAATGAG. Encoded protein: CASRPEVLAGVWNE. The full CDR3 sequence reads CASRPEVLAGVWNEQFF. The full variable domain, rest sourced from reference TRBV5-1 and TRBJ2-1, is KAGVTQTPRYLIKTRGQQVTLSCSPISGHRSVSWYQQTPGQGLQFLFEYFSETQRNKGNFPGRFSGRQFSNSRSEMNVSTLELGDSALYLCASRPEVLAGVWNEQFFGPGTRLTVL.

About this clone itself: The read ends 3 residues before the CDR3 terminus; that terminus is restored from the germline J gene. The chain combines TRBV7-3 with TRBJ2-1; the D is unclear. V was cut by 3 bases and J by 6 bases, with 9 bases left in between. The CDR3 loop spans 13 amino acids. CDR1 SGHTA and CDR2 FQGTGA come from the germline V gene. The CDR3 bases that were read are TGTGCCAGCAGCTTGTTAGCAATCAATGAG. Its translation: CASSLLAINE. The full CDR3 is CASSLLAINEQFF.

Note on this clone: The CDR3 end is not reached by the read, which stops 3 residues before it; the germline J gene fills it in. V usage is TRBV7-3 and J usage is TRBJ2-1; tentative D call: TRBD1 (5 bases). This CDR3 spans 16 amino acids. V lost 2 bases and J lost 6, with 17 bases in between. Germline-derived CDR1 and CDR2 are SGHTA and FQGTGA. The part of the CDR3 DNA that was read is TGTGCCAGCAGCTTATTCCCCGCGAGAGACAGCAATGAG. This codes for CASSLFPARDSNE. The entire CDR3 reads CASSLFPARDSNEQFF.

The sequenced part of the CDR3 DNA is TGTGCCAGCAGCCGGACTAGCGGGAGGGCCAAAAACATT. Amino acids: CASSRTSGRAKNI. From start to end, the CDR3 is CASSRTSGRAKNIQYF. V gene TRBV14 combines with J gene TRBJ2-4; 14 nucleotides agree with TRBD2. The CDR3 goes on 3 residues after the read ends, and that part is filled in from the germline J gene. CDR1 is SGHDN and CDR2 is FVKESK in the germline V gene. The CDR3 contains 16 residues. J gave up 1 base and V 4 bases, and 0 bases lay outside the gene matches.

To note about this clone: The missing CDR3 end, 3 residues past where the read stops, is filled in from the germline J gene. The chain has TRBV2 and TRBJ2-3; 10 bases map to TRBD2. The V segment lost 4 bases and the J segment 3 bases; nucleotides outside the gene matches: 7. Per the germline V gene, CDR1 is SNHLY and CDR2 is FYNNEI. The CDR3 loop spans 16 amino acids. Incomplete CDR3 DNA: TGTGCCAGCAGTGGGGGGGCTAGCGGGAGAACAGATACG. It encodes CASSGGASGRTDT. In full, the CDR3 is CASSGGASGRTDTQYF.

The part of the CDR3 DNA that was read is TGTGCCAGCAGCTTACCCGCCAGACTAGCGGTGAACTACGAG. Amino acid sequence: CASSLPARLAVNYE. The whole CDR3 protein is CASSLPARLAVNYEQYF. The chain employs TRBV7-8 and TRBJ2-7; TRBD2 matches at 9 bases. The read ends 3 residues before the CDR3 terminus; that terminus is restored from the germline J gene. The junction had 11 bases not matched to a gene; V was cut back by 2 bases and J by 3 bases. Germline lookup yields CDR1 SGHVS and CDR2 FQNEAQ. The CDR3 spans 17 residues.

A word on this clone: Sequencing ends 3 residues short of the CDR3 end; the germline J gene provides the rest. The chain employs TRBV19 and TRBJ1-1; D call uncertain. The CDR3 contains 11 residues. Germline CDR1 LNHDA, CDR2 SQIVND (reference sequence). CDR3 DNA (partial): TGTGCCAGTAGTATACGCTCACAG. This gives the protein CASSIRSQ. The complete CDR3 protein is CASSIRSQAFF.

The CDR3 bases that were read are TGTGCCTGGAGTTCTCCGGGACAGGTAACA. Translating it yields CAWSSPGQVT. The whole CDR3 protein is CAWSSPGQVTAFF. V and J are TRBV30 and TRBJ1-1; 8 bases are a match to TRBD1. The read falls 3 residues short of the CDR3 end, and the missing part is taken from the germline J gene. CDR1 is GTSNPN, CDR2 SVGIG, per germline (reference sequence). The CDR3 loop spans 13 amino acids. The whole variable domain, filled in from reference TRBV30 and TRBJ1-1, reads SQTIHQWPATLVQPVGSPLSLECTVEGTSNPNLYWYRQAAGRGLQLLFYSVGIGQISSEVPQNLSASRPQDRQFILSSKKLLLSDSGFYLCAWSSPGQVTAFFGQGTRLTVV.

With regard to this clone: With the read ending 3 residues before the CDR3 end, the germline J gene is used to fill in that end. This rearrangement joins TRBV18 to TRBJ2-1; 12 nucleotides align to TRBD1. In germline, CDR1 is KGHSH, CDR2 LQKENI. J lost 8 bases, V lost 2 bases, and 1 base had no gene match. The CDR3 consists of 14 residues. The CDR3 DNA, read in part, is TGTGCCAGCTCACCAGGGACAGGGGGCGATGAG. Translation gives CASSPGTGGDE. The entire CDR3 sequence reads CASSPGTGGDEQFF.

Comment on this clone: The CDR3 end lies 3 residues beyond the end of the read and is filled in from the germline J gene. The chain is built from TRBV30 and TRBJ2-7; 9 bases agree with TRBD1. Germline assignment: CDR1 GTSNPN and CDR2 SVGIG (reference sequence). This CDR3 comprises 14 residues. Unmatched junction bases numbered 7, after V lost 3 bases and J lost 4 bases. The CDR3 bases that were read are TGTGCCTGGAGAGACGGACAGGGGTTTTACGAG. This codes for CAWRDGQGFYE. The full CDR3 is CAWRDGQGFYEQYF.

As to this clone: The read halts 3 residues ahead of the CDR3 end, with the missing end drawn from the germline J gene. The chain has TRBV7-9 and TRBJ2-1; maybe TRBD2 (5 bases). Trimming removed 3 bases from V and 5 bases from J, with 14 bases in between. This CDR3 is built from 15 residues. Germline-derived CDR1 and CDR2 are SEHNR and FQNEAQ (reference sequence). The CDR3 here is CASSLGPGLNNEQFF. CDR3 DNA, as far as it was read: TGTGCCAGCAGCTTGGGTCCCGGACTGAACAATGAG.

Note on this clone: The CDR3 is cut off 3 residues early in the read; its end comes from the germline J gene. The chain joins TRBV5-1 to TRBJ2-3; 7 bases fit TRBD2. Germline V gene sequence: CDR1 SGHRS, CDR2 YFSETQ. The CDR3 runs 15 residues. The trim removed 2 bases at V and 2 bases at J, leaving 5 bases unmatched. The sequenced CDR3 bases are TGCGCCAGCAGCTTAGACGGACTAGTCACAGATACG. Protein sequence: CASSLDGLVTDT. The full CDR3 sequence reads CASSLDGLVTDTQYF.

A word on this clone: The CDR3 goes on 3 residues after the read ends, and that part is filled in from the germline J gene. V gene TRBV11-2 combines with J gene TRBJ1-4, with 8 positions matching TRBD1. Germline lookup yields CDR1 SGHAT and CDR2 FQNNGV. With 5 bases clipped from V and 7 bases from J, the junction kept 6 bases outside the gene matches. The CDR3 consists of 14 residues. The covered CDR3 bases are TGTGCCAGCAGCGGACAGGGAATCAGTGAAAAA. Its protein product is CASSGQGISEK. The whole CDR3 sequence is CASSGQGISEKLFF.

Regarding this clone: The read stops 3 residues short of the end of the CDR3; the missing end is completed from the germline J gene. The chain joins TRBV29-1 to TRBJ1-2; 8 bases line up with TRBD1. The CDR3 is made up of 13 amino acids. The germline CDR1 and CDR2 sequences are SQVTM and ANQGSEA. After removal of 7 bases from V and 2 bases from J, the junction contained 6 bases not matched to a gene. The DNA read from the CDR3 is TGCAGCGCACCGGACAGGGAAAACTATGGC. Translating it yields CSAPDRENYG. The full CDR3 is CSAPDRENYGYTF.

On this clone itself: The read halts 3 residues ahead of the CDR3 end, with the missing end drawn from the germline J gene. V and J are TRBV2 and TRBJ2-2; 9 bases align to TRBD1. V lost 5 bases, J lost 4 bases, and 5 bases stayed unmatched. Germline V gene data show CDR1 as SNHLY and CDR2 as FYNNEI. This CDR3 is built from 15 residues. The CDR3 loop reads CASSRTGAPTGELFF. The CDR3 DNA, read in part, is TGTGCCAGCAGTCGGACAGGGGCCCCCACCGGGGAG.

Points on this clone: Germline is not matched at one junction end, which may reflect a read error. Read data end 3 residues before the CDR3 end; the end is taken from the germline J gene. The chain links TRBV7-7 to TRBJ1-1; no clear D gene. CDR1 and CDR2 from the germline V gene are SSHAT and FNYEAQ (reference sequence). The CDR3 has 13 residues. The covered CDR3 bases are TGTGCTAGCAGCTTAGAGGCCAACACTGAA. It encodes CASSLEANTE. The entire CDR3 reads CASSLEANTEAFF.

In the case of this clone: The read stops 3 residues short of the end of the CDR3; the missing end is completed from the germline J gene. The chain is built from TRBV5-1 and TRBJ2-1; TRBD2 matches 10 bases. Germline assignment: CDR1 SGHRS and CDR2 YFSETQ. Germline trimming cut 5 bases from V and 8 bases from J; bases unmatched to any gene: 7. This CDR3 spans 14 amino acids. This chain's CDR3 is CASSWSSGSHEQFF. Partial CDR3 DNA: TGCGCCAGCAGTTGGTCTAGCGGGAGTCATGAG.

As concerns this clone: Read coverage stops 3 residues before the CDR3 terminus; the germline J gene supplies the remainder. The rearrangement links TRBV2 to TRBJ2-2, with D tentatively TRBD2 (6 bases). The germline V gene encodes CDR1 SNHLY and CDR2 FYNNEI. The CDR3 sequence is 15 residues long. CDR3 DNA (partial): TGTGCTGCGGGCAGAACTAGCAGTTTTACCGGGGAG. This gives the protein CAAGRTSSFTGE. The full CDR3 is CAAGRTSSFTGELFF.

Worth noting for this clone: Sequencing ends 3 residues short of the CDR3 end; the germline J gene provides the rest. This rearrangement joins TRBV7-2 to TRBJ1-2; a weak D match, TRBD1 (6 bases). This CDR3 contains 15 residues. V was clipped by 6 bases and J by 7 bases, with 21 bases between them. Germline lookup yields CDR1 SGHTA and CDR2 FQGNSA. The covered CDR3 bases are TGTGCCAGCAGACTCGGCGGGGGGGCGAGTAGTGGC. It codes for CASRLGGGASSG. The full CDR3 protein is CASRLGGGASSGYTF. Full variable domain (outside the CDR3, taken from reference TRBV7-2 and TRBJ1-2): GAGVSQSPSNKVTEKGKDVELRCDPISGHTALYWYRQSLGQGLEFLIYFQGNSAPDKSGLPSDRFSAERTGGSVSTLTIQRTQQEDSAVYLCASRLGGGASSGYTFGSGTRLTVV.

Details on this clone: The read gets to within 3 residues of the CDR3 end, and the germline J gene fills in the rest. The rearrangement uses TRBV30 and TRBJ2-7; 8 bases fit TRBD1. Germline assignment: CDR1 GTSNPN and CDR2 SVGIG (reference sequence). J gave up 2 bases and V 7 bases, and 7 bases lay outside the gene matches. The CDR3 length is 13 residues. CDR3 loop: CAFRQGKTYEQYF. CDR3 DNA, as far as it was read: TGTGCCTTCCGACAGGGGAAGACCTACGAG. Using reference TRBV30 and TRBJ2-7 for the parts outside the CDR3, the full variable domain is SQTIHQWPATLVQPVGSPLSLECTVEGTSNPNLYWYRQAAGRGLQLLFYSVGIGQISSEVPQNLSASRPQDRQFILSSKKLLLSDSGFYLCAFRQGKTYEQYFGPGTRLTVT.

Remarks on this clone: The CDR3 end lies 3 residues beyond the end of the read and is filled in from the germline J gene. The chain employs TRBV7-3 and TRBJ2-1, with D possibly TRBD2 on 6 matching bases. CDR1 is SGHTA and CDR2 is FQGTGA in the germline V gene. The CDR3 is made up of 16 amino acids. Deletions cut 7 bases from V and 1 base from J, with 17 bases between. CDR3 protein: CASNTSLELSYNEQFF. The CDR3 bases that were read are TGTGCCAGCAACACTAGCCTAGAGTTATCCTACAATGAG.